This TCR beta chain was retrieved from a study of radiotherapy plus CTLA-4 blockade in lung cancer. Study findings and constraints: There was expansion of tumor-derived TCR clones in blood after radiotherapy plus ipilimumab.

TCRdb keeps only in-frame clones here, not all; method: immunoSEQ multiplex PCR. The data show 45,000 to 75,000 clones, over 70% seen once. Ipilimumab-mediated CTLA-4 blockade plus focal radiation was given to patients having chemo-refractory metastatic non-small-cell lung cancer. Concerning this clone: As yet, its antigen is unknown.

The germline gives CDR1 KGHSH, CDR2 LQKENI. Deletions cut 2 bases from V and 2 bases from J, with 9 bases between. CDR3 length: 14 residues. The receptor was isolated from a human donor with non-small cell lung cancer who had a partial response to radiotherapy plus ipilimumab. Sequences were derived from peripheral blood, sampled from a patient treated with radiotherapy plus ipilimumab. The chain is built from TRBV18 and TRBJ1-2; D possibly corresponds to TRBD1 (6 bases). CDR3 in amino acids: CASSPGGANYGYTF. As DNA, the CDR3 is TGTGCCAGCTCACCAGGGGGCGCAAACTATGGCTACACCTTC.